A single sample gave rise to the 17 T cell receptor beta chains below, sequenced in a study of T cells after yellow fever vaccination. TCRdb re-analysed the 5' RACE reads in MiXCR, keeping a single row per CDR3 protein. Here the sample spans hundreds of thousands of distinct CDR3 sequences, 8.7% being singletons. This specimen consisted of PBMCs, obtained on the day of the first yellow fever vaccination. The receptors come from a man younger than 30 who received the YFV17D yellow fever vaccine.

This clonotype was found a few times. The chain employs TRBV5-1 and TRBJ2-7; D ambiguous. The CDR3 runs 13 residues. The V gene's germline CDR1 is SGHRS and CDR2 YFSETQ. V lost 6 bases to trimming and J lost 3 bases, with 13 bases between them. DNA for the CDR3: TGCGCCAGCAAAGTGACGCAAGACTACGAGCAGTACTTC. Its translation is CASKVTQDYEQYF.

This clonotype was counted a few times. V usage is TRBV5-1 and J usage is TRBJ1-1; D is unresolved. The CDR3 length is 12 residues. The germline CDR1 and CDR2 sequences are SGHRS and YFSETQ. The V end lost 4 bases, the J end lost 4 bases, and 8 bases lay between the germline ends. CDR3 amino acids: CASSRDFTEAFF. CDR3 nucleotide sequence: TGCGCCAGCAGCCGGGATTTCACTGAAGCTTTCTTT.

This rearrangement joins TRBV20-1 to TRBJ1-2; the match to TRBD1 covers 9 bases. V gave up 7 bases and J gave up 5 bases; unmatched junction bases: 11. The CDR3 covers 14 residues. Germline CDR1 reads DFQATT; CDR2 reads SNEGSKA (reference sequence). The CDR3: CSGSQGAPSYGYTF. The CDR3 nucleotides are TGCAGTGGGTCACAGGGGGCCCCAAGTTATGGCTACACCTTC.

This clonotype was observed at least ten times. CDR3 sequence: CASSLVVGGWESTDTQYF. CDR3 sequence (DNA): TGCGCCAGCAGCTTGGTAGTCGGGGGCTGGGAGAGCACAGATACGCAGTATTTT. This chain connects TRBV5-1 to TRBJ2-3; tentatively, D is TRBD1 or TRBD2 (6 bases each). Trimming removed 0 bases at V and 0 bases at J, with 17 bases between. From germline, CDR1 is SGHRS and CDR2 YFSETQ. CDR3 length: 18 amino acids.

The chain carries TRBV18 and TRBJ1-5; 7 nucleotides agree with TRBD1. The CDR3 is 14 residues long. The J segment lost 3 bases and the V segment lost 6 bases, leaving 5 bases of the junction unmatched. CDR1 and CDR2 from the germline V gene are KGHSH and LQKENI. For the CDR3, the DNA is TGTGCCAGCTCCGCGGGGACAGTCAATCAGCCCCAGCATTTT. Translation: CASSAGTVNQPQHF. The full variable domain, its missing parts supplied by reference TRBV18 and TRBJ1-5, is NAGVMQNPRHLVRRRGQEARLRCSPMKGHSHVYWYRQLPEEGLKFMVYLQKENIIDESGMPKERFSAEFPKEGPSILRIQQVVRGDSAAYFCASSAGTVNQPQHFGDGTRLSIL.

This clonotype was seen only a few times. V is TRBV5-1 and J is TRBJ2-3, with 7 bases fitting TRBD2. The germline V gene has CDR1 SGHRS and CDR2 YFSETQ. The CDR3 sequence is 14 residues long. V shed 2 bases, J shed 5 bases, and the junction held 5 bases outside the gene matches. The CDR3 region is CASSLGLVGDTQYF. The CDR3 nucleotides read TGCGCCAGCAGCTTAGGACTAGTTGGAGATACGCAGTATTTT. Combining the CDR3 with reference TRBV5-1 and TRBJ2-3 gives the whole variable domain KAGVTQTPRYLIKTRGQQVTLSCSPISGHRSVSWYQQTPGQGLQFLFEYFSETQRNKGNFPGRFSGRQFSNSRSEMNVSTLELGDSALYLCASSLGLVGDTQYFGPGTRLTVL.

There are many counts of this clonotype. The chain couples TRBV12-3 or TRBV12-4 to TRBJ2-7; D is undetermined. The length of the CDR3 is 14 residues. V lost 6 bases and J lost 4, with 16 bases in between. CDR3 bases: TGTGCCAGCAGACAACCCGCCCTGGGGTACGAGCAGTACTTC. Translation: CASRQPALGYEQYF.

The chain couples TRBV14 to TRBJ2-1; the D gene could be TRBD1 or TRBD2 (5 bases each). The V and J ends lost 3 bases and 12 bases respectively, with 12 bases between them. CDR1 SGHDN and CDR2 FVKESK come from the germline V gene. The CDR3 spans 12 residues. CDR3 coding DNA: TGTGCCAGCAGCCATTGCCGGGACCGGCAGTTCTTC. Translating it yields CASSHCRDRQFF.

The DNA of the CDR3 is TGTGCCAGCAGTTTATCGCCAGGGCGTTCACCCCTCCACTTT. Translation gives CASSLSPGRSPLHF. The V call is TRBV27, the J call TRBJ1-6; a possible D gene is TRBD1 (5 bases). Between the trimmed V and J ends, which lost 0 bases and 9 bases, there was a span of 9 bases. The V gene's germline CDR1 is MNHEY and CDR2 SMNVEV (reference sequence). This CDR3 spans 14 amino acids.

This clonotype has more than one count but fewer than ten. This chain joins TRBV3-1 and TRBJ2-7; no reliable D call. Trimming left V 1 base short and J 10 bases short, with 8 bases between. CDR3 length: 11 residues. CDR1 and CDR2 (germline): LGHDT, YNNKEL (reference sequence). The CDR3 bases are TGTGCCAGCAGCCAAGGGGGTAGCCAGTACTTC. This sequence encodes CASSQGGSQYF.

The J gene is TRBJ2-7, the V gene TRBV11-1; D is unresolved. V lost 0 bases to trimming and J lost 3 bases, with 9 bases between them. Germline-derived CDR1 and CDR2 are SGHAT and FQDESV (reference sequence). The CDR3 is made up of 14 amino acids. This CDR3 reads CASSLAPTGYEQYV. The CDR3 DNA reads as TGTGCCAGCAGCTTAGCCCCGACCGGCTACGAGCAGTACGTC.

A few counts support this clonotype. The chain has TRBV9 and TRBJ2-7, with D unresolved. CDR1 SGDLS and CDR2 YYNGEE come from the germline V gene. V was shortened by 0 bases and J by 3 bases, with 10 bases between the two germline ends. The CDR3 has 14 amino acids. As DNA, the CDR3 is TGTGCCAGCAGCGTAGGTGCAGAGAACTACGAGCAGTACTTC. It encodes CASSVGAENYEQYF. The full variable domain, in which reference TRBV9 and TRBJ2-7 provide the parts outside the CDR3, is DSGVTQTPKHLITATGQRVTLRCSPRSGDLSVYWYQQSLDQGLQFLIQYYNGEERAKGNILERFSAQQFPDLHSELNLSSLELGDSALYFCASSVGAENYEQYFGPGTRLTVT.

The chain has TRBV12-3 or TRBV12-4 and TRBJ2-1, with D perhaps matching TRBD1 or TRBD2 (5 bases each). V was cut by 7 bases and J by 3 bases, with 13 bases left in between. The CDR3 has 14 amino acids. The CDR3 bases are TGTGCCAGCACCATCGGGACGTACTACAATGAGCAGTTCTTC. Its protein is CASTIGTYYNEQFF.

The genes are TRBV5-4 and TRBJ1-5; D might be TRBD1 (5 bases). With 4 bases removed from V and 7 bases from J, the gap between germline ends came to 15 bases. This CDR3 region has 14 residues. CDR1 is SGHNT, CDR2 YYREEE, per germline (reference sequence). DNA for the CDR3: TGTGCCAGCAGCGGATGGGGGTCGGGACAGCCCCAGCATTTT. It encodes CASSGWGSGQPQHF.

This clonotype was seen repeatedly, ten times or more. The rearrangement uses TRBV4-1 and TRBJ2-3; D might be TRBD2 (6 bases). The CDR3 has 16 residues. V dropped 0 bases and J dropped 7 bases, with 17 bases sitting between them. Germline assignment: CDR1 MGHRA and CDR2 YSYEKL. Here the CDR3 DNA reads TGCGCCAGCAGCCAAGAACCAGGGAGGTTGGGGAATACGCAGTATTTT. It specifies CASSQEPGRLGNTQYF.

This clonotype was counted between two and nine times. J is TRBJ2-5 and V is TRBV20-1; no firm D call. The germline V and J ends were trimmed by 1 base and 5 bases, with 11 bases remaining between them. The germline V gene has CDR1 DFQATT and CDR2 SNEGSKA (reference sequence). CDR3 length equals 13 residues. CDR3 loop: CSARGAIMETQYF. The CDR3 DNA follows: TGCAGTGCTAGAGGAGCTATCATGGAGACCCAGTACTTC.

The rearrangement joins TRBV21-1 to TRBJ2-7; the D segment call TRBD1 is taken from the table without a DNA check. TRBV21-1 is a pseudogene. The CDR3 extends over 16 amino acids. For the CDR3, the DNA is TGTGCCAGCAGCAGCCCGGGACAGGGGTCCGCCTACGAGCAGTACGTC. The encoded protein is CASSSPGQGSAYEQYV.